A single sample is the source of the 2 T cell receptor beta chains below, sequenced in a study of PD-L1 blockade in urothelial cancer. Libraries were prepared by immunoSEQ multiplex PCR; TCRdb keeps only in-frame clonotypes and omits some of them. This table has almost 90,000 clones, about four fifths appearing once. Sample time point: pretreatment peripheral blood. Sequences were derived from PBMCs, sampled around atezolizumab (anti-PD-L1) treatment. These receptors originate from a man aged 55 to 70 with urothelial cancer.

In DNA form, the CDR3 reads TGTGCCAGCAGCGTAGAGGCCAGGGGCTATGGCTACACCTTC. It translates to CASSVEARGYGYTF. The chain has TRBV9 and TRBJ1-2; D is perhaps TRBD1 (6 bases). The germline V gene encodes CDR1 SGDLS and CDR2 YYNGEE. The V end lost 0 bases, the J end lost 4 bases, and 10 bases lay between the germline ends. CDR3 length: 14 residues.

The chain employs TRBV6-5 and TRBJ2-5, with D possibly being TRBD2 (5 bases). V dropped 0 bases and J dropped 1 base, with 12 bases sitting between them. CDR3 length: 16 residues. Germline-derived CDR1 and CDR2 are MNHEY and SVGAGI. The CDR3 region is CASSYSPSRAQETQYF. CDR3 nucleotides: TGTGCCAGCAGTTACTCCCCTAGCAGAGCCCAAGAGACCCAGTACTTC.